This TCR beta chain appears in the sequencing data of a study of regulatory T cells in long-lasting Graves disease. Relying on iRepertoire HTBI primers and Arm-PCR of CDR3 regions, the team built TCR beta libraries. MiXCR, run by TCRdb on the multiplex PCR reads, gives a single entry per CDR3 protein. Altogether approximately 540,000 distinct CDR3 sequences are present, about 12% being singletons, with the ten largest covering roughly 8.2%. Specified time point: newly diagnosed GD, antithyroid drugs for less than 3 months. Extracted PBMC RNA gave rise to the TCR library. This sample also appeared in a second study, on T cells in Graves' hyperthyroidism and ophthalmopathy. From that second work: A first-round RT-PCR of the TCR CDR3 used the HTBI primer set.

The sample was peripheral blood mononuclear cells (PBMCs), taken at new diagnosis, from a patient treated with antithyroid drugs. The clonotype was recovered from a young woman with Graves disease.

The chain's CDR3 is CATSEKGLAGTGELFF. CDR3 bases: TGTGCCACCAGTGAAAAGGGACTAGCGGGAACCGGGGAGCTGTTTTTT. This chain uses TRBV24-1 with TRBJ2-2, with 13 bases that match TRBD2. The length of the CDR3 is 16 residues. J lost 5 bases, V lost 4 bases, and 3 bases had no gene match. Germline loops: CDR1 KGHDR, CDR2 SFDVKD.